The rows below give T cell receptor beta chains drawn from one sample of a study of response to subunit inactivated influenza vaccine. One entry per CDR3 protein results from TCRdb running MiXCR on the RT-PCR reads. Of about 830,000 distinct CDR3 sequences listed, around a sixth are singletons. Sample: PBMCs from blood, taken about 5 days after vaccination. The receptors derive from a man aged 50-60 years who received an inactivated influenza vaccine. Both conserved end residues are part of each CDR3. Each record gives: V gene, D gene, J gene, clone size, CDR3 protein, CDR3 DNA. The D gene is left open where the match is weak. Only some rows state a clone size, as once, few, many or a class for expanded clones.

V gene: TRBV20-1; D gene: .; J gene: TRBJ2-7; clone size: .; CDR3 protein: CSARGSLAYEQYF; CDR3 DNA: TGCAGTGCCCGGGGGTCTCTTGCCTACGAGCAGTACTTC
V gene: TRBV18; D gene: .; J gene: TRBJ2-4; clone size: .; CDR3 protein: CASSTFSDSLAKNIQYF; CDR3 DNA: TGTGCCAGCTCCACATTTTCGGACAGCTTAGCCAAAAACATTCAGTACTTC
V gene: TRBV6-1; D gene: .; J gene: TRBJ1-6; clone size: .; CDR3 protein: CASSPRGHRSSYNSPLHF; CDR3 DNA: TGTGCCAGCAGCCCCCGGGGGCACAGAAGCTCCTATAATTCACCCCTCCACTTT
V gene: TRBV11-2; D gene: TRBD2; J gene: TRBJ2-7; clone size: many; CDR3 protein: CASSLEGGGYYEQYF; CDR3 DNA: TGTGCCAGCAGCTTAGAGGGCGGGGGGTACTACGAGCAGTACTTC
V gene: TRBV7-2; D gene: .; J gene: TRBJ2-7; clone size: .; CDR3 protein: CASSPGPFSEQYF; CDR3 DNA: TGTGCCAGCAGCCCTGGGCCCTTTTCCGAGCAGTACTTC
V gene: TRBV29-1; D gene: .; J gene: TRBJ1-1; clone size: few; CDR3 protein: CSVEFGTRNTEAFF; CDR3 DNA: TGCAGCGTTGAATTTGGGACTAGGAACACTGAAGCTTTCTTT
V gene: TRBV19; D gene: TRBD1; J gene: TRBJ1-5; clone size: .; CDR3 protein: CASSILWTGARQPQHF; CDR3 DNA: TGTGCCAGTAGTATCCTATGGACAGGGGCCCGACAGCCCCAGCATTTT
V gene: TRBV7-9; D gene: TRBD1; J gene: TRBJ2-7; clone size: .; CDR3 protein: CASSPGTEYEQYF; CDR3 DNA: TGTGCCAGCAGCCCCGGGACAGAATACGAGCAGTACTTC
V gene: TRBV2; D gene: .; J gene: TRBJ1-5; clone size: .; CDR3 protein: CASSGQMGRGPQHF; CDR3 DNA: TGTGCCAGCAGTGGTCAGATGGGTAGAGGGCCCCAGCATTTT
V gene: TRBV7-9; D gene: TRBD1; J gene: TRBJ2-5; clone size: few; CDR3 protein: CASSSSGGVGEETQYF; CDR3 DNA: TGTGCCAGCAGCTCCTCAGGGGGCGTCGGGGAAGAGACCCAGTACTTC
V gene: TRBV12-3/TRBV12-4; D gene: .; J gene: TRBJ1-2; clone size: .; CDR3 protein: CASSAGHSYGYTF; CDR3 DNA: TGTGCCAGCAGCGCGGGACACAGCTATGGCTACACCTTC
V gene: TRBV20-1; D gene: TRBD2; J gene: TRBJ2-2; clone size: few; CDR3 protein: CSARDSKLAGASGITGELFF; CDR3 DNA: TGCAGTGCTAGAGATTCGAAGCTAGCGGGAGCCTCTGGGATAACCGGGGAGCTGTTTTTT
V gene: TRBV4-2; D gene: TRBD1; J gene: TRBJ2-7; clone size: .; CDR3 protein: CASSQDVGQGYGEQYF; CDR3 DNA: TGTGCCAGCAGCCAAGACGTGGGACAGGGTTATGGCGAGCAGTACTTC
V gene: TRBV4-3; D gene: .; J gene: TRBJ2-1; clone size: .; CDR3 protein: CASSLQQSSYNEQFF; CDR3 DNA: TGCGCCAGCAGCCTACAACAGAGCTCCTACAATGAGCAGTTCTTC
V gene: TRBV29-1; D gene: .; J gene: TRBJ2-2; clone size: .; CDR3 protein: CSVDWTGELFF; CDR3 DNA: TGCAGCGTTGACTGGACCGGGGAGCTGTTTTTT
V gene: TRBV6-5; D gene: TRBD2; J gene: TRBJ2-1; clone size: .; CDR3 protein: CASSYRRLAGFDEQFF; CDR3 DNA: TGTGCCAGCAGTTACAGGCGACTAGCGGGTTTCGATGAGCAGTTCTTC